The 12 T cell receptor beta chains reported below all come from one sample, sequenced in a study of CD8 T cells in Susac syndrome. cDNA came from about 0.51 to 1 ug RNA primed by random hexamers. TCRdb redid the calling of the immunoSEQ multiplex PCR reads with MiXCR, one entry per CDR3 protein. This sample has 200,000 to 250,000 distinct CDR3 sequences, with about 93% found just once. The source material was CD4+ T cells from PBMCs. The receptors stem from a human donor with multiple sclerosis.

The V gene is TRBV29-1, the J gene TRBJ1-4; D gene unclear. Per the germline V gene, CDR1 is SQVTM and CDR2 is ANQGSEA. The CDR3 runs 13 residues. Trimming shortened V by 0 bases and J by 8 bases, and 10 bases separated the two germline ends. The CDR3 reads CSVEEVGGEKLFF. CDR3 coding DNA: TGCAGCGTTGAAGAGGTCGGTGGGGAAAAACTGTTTTTT.

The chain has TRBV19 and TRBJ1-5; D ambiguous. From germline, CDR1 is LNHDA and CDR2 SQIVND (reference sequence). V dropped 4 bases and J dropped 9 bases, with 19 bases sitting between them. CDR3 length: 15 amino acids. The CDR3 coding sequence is TGTGCCAGTAGTACCCTGGGGAGGGCCCCCGGGCCCCAGCATTTT. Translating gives CASSTLGRAPGPQHF.

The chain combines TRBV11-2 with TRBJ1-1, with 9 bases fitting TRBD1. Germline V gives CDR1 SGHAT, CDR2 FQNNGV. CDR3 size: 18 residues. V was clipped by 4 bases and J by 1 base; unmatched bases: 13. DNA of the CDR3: TGTGCCAGCAGCTCACTTTACAGGGGGCTAAGGAGGAACACTGAAGCTTTCTTT. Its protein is CASSSLYRGLRRNTEAFF.

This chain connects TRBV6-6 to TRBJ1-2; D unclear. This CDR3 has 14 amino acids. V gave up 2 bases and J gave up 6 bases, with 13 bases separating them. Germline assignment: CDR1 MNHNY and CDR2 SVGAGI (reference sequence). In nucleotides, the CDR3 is TGTGCCAGCAGTTACCCGGCAGGTGGGGATGGCTACACCTTC. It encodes CASSYPAGGDGYTF.

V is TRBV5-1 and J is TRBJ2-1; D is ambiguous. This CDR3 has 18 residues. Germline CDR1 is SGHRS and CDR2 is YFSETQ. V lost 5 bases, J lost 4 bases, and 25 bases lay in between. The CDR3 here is CASSSFLDVGGRYNEQFF. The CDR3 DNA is TGCGCCAGCAGTTCTTTTCTTGACGTCGGCGGTAGGTACAATGAGCAGTTCTTC.

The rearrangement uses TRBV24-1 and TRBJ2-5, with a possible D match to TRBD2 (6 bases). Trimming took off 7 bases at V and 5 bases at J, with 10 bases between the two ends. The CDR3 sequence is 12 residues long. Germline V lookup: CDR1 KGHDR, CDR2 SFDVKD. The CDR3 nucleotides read TGTGCCACCAGCGGGGAGGTGGAGACCCAGTACTTC. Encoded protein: CATSGEVETQYF.

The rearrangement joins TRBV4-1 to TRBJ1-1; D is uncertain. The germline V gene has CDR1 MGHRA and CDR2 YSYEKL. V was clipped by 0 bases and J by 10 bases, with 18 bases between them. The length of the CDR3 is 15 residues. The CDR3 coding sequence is TGCGCCAGCAGCCAAGATGGAACGGATGAATTGGGAGCTTTCTTT. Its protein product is CASSQDGTDELGAFF.

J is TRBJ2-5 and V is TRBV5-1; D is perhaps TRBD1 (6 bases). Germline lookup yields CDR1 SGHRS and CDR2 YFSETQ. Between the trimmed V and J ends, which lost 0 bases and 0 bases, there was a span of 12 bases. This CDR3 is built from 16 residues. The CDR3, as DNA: TGCGCCAGCAGCTTGGCCGGGACATTGTACCAAGAGACCCAGTACTTC. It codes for CASSLAGTLYQETQYF.

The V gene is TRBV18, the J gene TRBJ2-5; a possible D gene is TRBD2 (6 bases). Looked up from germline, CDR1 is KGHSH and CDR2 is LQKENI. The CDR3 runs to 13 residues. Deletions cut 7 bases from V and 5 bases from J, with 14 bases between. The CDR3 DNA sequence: TGTGCCAGCTTCCGCGGGGCGGAGGAGACCCAGTACTTC. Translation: CASFRGAEETQYF.

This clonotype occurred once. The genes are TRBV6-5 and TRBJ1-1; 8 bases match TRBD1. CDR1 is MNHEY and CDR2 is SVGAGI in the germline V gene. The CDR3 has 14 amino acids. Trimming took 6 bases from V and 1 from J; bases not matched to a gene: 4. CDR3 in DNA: TGTGCCAGCAGACCCGGGACAGGGAACACTGAAGCTTTCTTT. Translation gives CASRPGTGNTEAFF.

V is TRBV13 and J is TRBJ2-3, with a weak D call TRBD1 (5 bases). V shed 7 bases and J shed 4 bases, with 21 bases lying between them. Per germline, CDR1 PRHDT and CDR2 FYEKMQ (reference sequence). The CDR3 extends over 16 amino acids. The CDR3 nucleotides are TGTGCCAGCATCCCAAAAACCCTGGGGCCCCCAGATACGCAGTATTTT. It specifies CASIPKTLGPPDTQYF.

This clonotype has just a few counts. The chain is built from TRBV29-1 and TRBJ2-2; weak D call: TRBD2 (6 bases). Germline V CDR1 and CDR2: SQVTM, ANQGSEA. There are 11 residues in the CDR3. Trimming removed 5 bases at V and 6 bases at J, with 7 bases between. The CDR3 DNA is TGCAGCGTTACGGGGGCCGGGGAGCTGTTTTTT. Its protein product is CSVTGAGELFF.